These 3 T cell receptor beta chains originate from one sample sequenced in a study of vaccination and CD4 T cells after COVID-19. Cultured CD4+ T cell DNA underwent sequencing with the Oncomine TCR Beta short-read assay. TCRdb independently ran MiXCR on the PCR reads; one entry per CDR3 protein. The sample holds about 12,000 distinct CDR3 sequences; approximately 60% are singletons and the top ten take 8.7%. The treatment here: approximately 11-day PBMC culture with coronavirus spike peptide pools or control peptides (ViraFEST assay). Their cognate antigens are unknown. The sequences come from CD4+ T cells from blood, cultured in vitro, collected before SARS-CoV-2 vaccination. These receptors all come from a human donor who had recovered from COVID-19.

The rearrangement uses TRBV19 and TRBJ1-6; 8 nucleotides match TRBD1. From germline, CDR1 is LNHDA and CDR2 SQIVND (reference sequence). This CDR3 spans 17 amino acids. V was clipped by 6 bases and J by 5 bases; unmatched bases: 12. The CDR3 DNA follows: TGTGCCAGTAGCCGGATCGGACAGGGAGAAGATAATTCACCCCTCCACTTT. Translated: CASSRIGQGEDNSPLHF. Full variable domain (remainder filled in from reference TRBV19 and TRBJ1-6): DGGITQSPKYLFRKEGQNVTLSCEQNLNHDAMYWYRQDPGQGLRLIYYSQIVNDFQKGDIAEGYSVSREKKESFPLTVTSAQKNPTAFYLCASSRIGQGEDNSPLHFGNGTRLTVT.

This clonotype has only a few counts. This chain links TRBV6-1 with TRBJ1-1, with 9 bases lining up with TRBD1. V shed 6 bases and J 1 base; nucleotides not matched to a gene: 3. Germline V CDR1 and CDR2: MNHNS, SASEGT. The CDR3 loop spans 14 amino acids. The chain's CDR3 is CASSGTGRNTEAFF. Here the CDR3 DNA reads TGTGCCAGCAGCGGGACAGGGCGGAACACTGAAGCTTTCTTT.

The V and J genes are TRBV7-8 and TRBJ2-3; 8 nucleotides line up with TRBD2. Per germline, CDR1 SGHVS and CDR2 FQNEAQ. This CDR3 has 16 residues. The J segment lost 4 bases and the V segment lost 3 bases, leaving 9 bases of the junction unmatched. The DNA of the CDR3 is TGTGCCAGCAGCTTCTTCCGGGGGGGCCTATCAGATACGCAGTATTTT. Translation gives CASSFFRGGLSDTQYF.